This T cell receptor beta chain came from a study of blood T cell repertoires in COVID-19. Study details: Sites in the United States, Italy and Spain provided acute and convalescent COVID-19 samples.

Assay: immunoSEQ multiplex PCR; the TCRdb copy retains only in-frame clones and omits some. The data show over 50,000 clones, around 73% seen once. The sample taken for sequencing was peripheral blood. The sequence was obtained from an elderly man with active or convalescent COVID-19.

CDR3 region: CSVKDRIDSPLHF. CDR3 in DNA: TGCAGCGTAAAGGACAGAATTGATTCACCCCTCCACTTT. The gene calls are TRBV29-1 and TRBJ1-6, with D perhaps matching TRBD1 (6 bases). This CDR3 has 13 amino acids. V was cut by 6 bases and J by 8 bases, with 14 bases left in between. The germline V gene has CDR1 SQVTM and CDR2 ANQGSEA.